This TCR beta chain emerged from a study of PD-L1 blockade in urothelial cancer. Study in general: Patients started atezolizumab in about 2014, 1,200 mg intravenously every 3 weeks. Samples of blood were analyzed 3 weeks (second dose) and 6 weeks after treatment start.

Germline-derived CDR1 and CDR2 are LNHDA and SQIVND (reference sequence). The CDR3 contains 16 residues. Trimming took 6 bases from V and 3 from J; bases not matched to a gene: 7. TCRdb's table, derived via immunoSEQ multiplex PCR, lists solely in-frame clones and lacks some. The sample records about 38,000 clones, around four fifths being singletons. This sample's time point: pretreatment peripheral blood. The clonotype originates from a man older than 75 with urothelial cancer. The specimen comprised PBMCs, sampled around atezolizumab (anti-PD-L1) treatment. The V call is TRBV19, the J call TRBJ2-1; 11 positions match TRBD2. The CDR3 region is CASRDSGRAGYNEQFF. As DNA, the CDR3 is TGTGCCAGTAGGGATAGCGGGAGGGCCGGCTACAATGAGCAGTTCTTC.